These 10 T cell receptor beta chains were sequenced from one sample in a study of cytomegalovirus exposure and HLA in healthy donors. Assay used: immunoSEQ multiplex PCR; TCRdb lists only in-frame clones, some missing. The table shows about 150,000 clones, with 85% to 90% occurring only once. The sequenced material came from PBMCs. All receptors derive from a woman aged 18-35 years in good health and CMV-seropositive.

This clone was counted once. V and J are TRBV7-2 and TRBJ2-3; D is uncertain. Trimming cost V 3 bases and J 3 bases, with 10 bases left between them. The CDR3 has 14 residues. The V gene's germline CDR1 is SGHTA and CDR2 FQGNSA. CDR3 loop: CASSFERWTDTQYF. The CDR3 region has the DNA TGTGCCAGCAGCTTTGAACGGTGGACAGATACGCAGTATTTT.

This chain joins TRBV9 and TRBJ2-1, with D possibly TRBD2 on 5 matching bases. The CDR3 runs 13 residues. In germline, CDR1 is SGDLS, CDR2 YYNGEE. With 4 bases removed from V and 12 bases from J, the gap between germline ends came to 17 bases. CDR3 in amino acids: CASSPSQWERQFF. The DNA for the CDR3 is TGTGCCAGCAGCCCAAGTCAGTGGGAGCGGCAGTTCTTC.

J is TRBJ1-3 and V is TRBV30; D is possibly TRBD1 (6 bases). Germline V gene sequence: CDR1 GTSNPN, CDR2 SVGIG (reference sequence). V shed 7 bases and J shed 8 bases, with 24 bases lying between them. CDR3 size: 15 residues. CDR3 DNA sequence: TGTGCCTATACCCTCGGGGGGGCCCAGCGGGACACCATATATTTT. Encoded protein: CAYTLGGAQRDTIYF. The full variable domain, rest sourced from reference TRBV30 and TRBJ1-3, is SQTIHQWPATLVQPVGSPLSLECTVEGTSNPNLYWYRQAAGRGLQLLFYSVGIGQISSEVPQNLSASRPQDRQFILSSKKLLLSDSGFYLCAYTLGGAQRDTIYFGEGSWLTVV.

The chain couples TRBV11-3 to TRBJ2-7; 12 bases are shared with TRBD2. The CDR3 is 15 amino acids. Germline-derived CDR1 and CDR2 are SGHNT and YENEEA. V lost 3 bases, J lost 3 bases, and 3 bases stayed unmatched. This CDR3 is CASSFGLAGNYEQYF. DNA of the CDR3: TGTGCCAGCAGCTTCGGACTAGCGGGGAACTACGAGCAGTACTTC.

The V call is TRBV7-2, the J call TRBJ2-7, with 7 bases identical to TRBD1. The junction had 4 bases not matched to a gene; V was cut back by 5 bases and J by 6 bases. CDR1 is SGHTA, CDR2 FQGNSA, per germline. The CDR3 is 12 residues long. CDR3 nucleotide sequence: TGTGCCAGCAGCGAAACAGGGGCCGAGCAGTACTTC. This codes for CASSETGAEQYF.

This chain joins TRBV30 and TRBJ1-5; the D gene is possibly TRBD1 (5 bases). Germline V gene data show CDR1 as GTSNPN and CDR2 as SVGIG (reference sequence). CDR3 length: 14 residues. Trimming took off 0 bases at V and 5 bases at J, with 11 bases between the two ends. DNA for the CDR3: TGTGCCTGGAGTGTCTCAGGGCCCGATCAGCCCCAGCATTTT. Its protein product is CAWSVSGPDQPQHF.

The CDR3 here is CASSPGLPYNEQFF. DNA for the CDR3: TGCGCCAGCAGCCCGGGACTACCGTACAATGAGCAGTTCTTC. The chain recombines TRBV5-1 with TRBJ2-1; 7 bases are shared with TRBD2. The J segment lost 4 bases and the V segment lost 4 bases, leaving 5 bases of the junction unmatched. The germline V gene encodes CDR1 SGHRS and CDR2 YFSETQ. CDR3 length: 14 amino acids.

The rearrangement uses TRBV28 and TRBJ1-4, with a weak D call TRBD1 (5 bases). V was shortened by 6 bases and J by 7 bases, with 21 bases between the two germline ends. Germline CDR1 and CDR2: MDHEN and SYDVKM. This CDR3 is 16 amino acids long. CDR3 DNA sequence: TGTGCCAGCAGCCTTACCCTGGGGCACCTACTTGAAAAACTGTTTTTT. Translation: CASSLTLGHLLEKLFF.

This chain joins TRBV27 and TRBJ2-5, with D possibly matching TRBD1 (6 bases). The CDR3 has 11 amino acids. V lost 6 bases, J lost 7 bases, and 9 bases lay in between. The germline gives CDR1 MNHEY, CDR2 SMNVEV (reference sequence). The CDR3 reads CASSAGATQYF. Here the CDR3 DNA reads TGTGCCAGCAGCGCAGGGGCGACCCAGTACTTC.

The genes are TRBV5-1 and TRBJ2-1, with 11 bases lining up with TRBD2. Germline values: CDR1 SGHRS, CDR2 YFSETQ. J lost 5 bases, V lost 4 bases, and 5 bases had no gene match. This CDR3 is 15 amino acids long. The DNA for the CDR3 is TGCGCCAGCAGCATGACTAGCGGGATTGACAATGAGCAGTTCTTC. Translated: CASSMTSGIDNEQFF.